In this sample, the clone carrying this TCR beta chain turned up many times. This entry belongs to a study of response to subunit inactivated influenza vaccine. TCRdb passed the RT-PCR reads through MiXCR, listing each CDR3 protein once. The repertoire includes roughly 190,000 distinct CDR3 sequences, roughly 12% of them detected once, and around 32% sits in the top ten. Germline CDR1 MNHEY, CDR2 SVGAGI. The V and J ends lost 2 bases and 4 bases, in that order; junction bases with no gene match: 0. The length of the CDR3 is 14 residues. This same sample was also part of a study on T cells expressing NK-cell markers. As that study records: The authors made TCR beta cDNA libraries by 5'RACE template switching. This switching added a universal primer site and UMIs. In a group of several donors, dominant NKG2C+ clonotypes represented 1.0-7.0% of CD8+ T cells.

The sample here was CD8+ T cells sorted from PBMCs, taken roughly 12 days after vaccination. The receptor's source is a man between 45 and 60 years old who received an inactivated influenza vaccine. The V call is TRBV6-5, the J call TRBJ2-1; 9 bases line up with TRBD2. Written as DNA, the CDR3 is TGTGCCAGCAGTTACCTAGCGGGGTACAATGAGCAGTTCTTC. The encoded protein is CASSYLAGYNEQFF.